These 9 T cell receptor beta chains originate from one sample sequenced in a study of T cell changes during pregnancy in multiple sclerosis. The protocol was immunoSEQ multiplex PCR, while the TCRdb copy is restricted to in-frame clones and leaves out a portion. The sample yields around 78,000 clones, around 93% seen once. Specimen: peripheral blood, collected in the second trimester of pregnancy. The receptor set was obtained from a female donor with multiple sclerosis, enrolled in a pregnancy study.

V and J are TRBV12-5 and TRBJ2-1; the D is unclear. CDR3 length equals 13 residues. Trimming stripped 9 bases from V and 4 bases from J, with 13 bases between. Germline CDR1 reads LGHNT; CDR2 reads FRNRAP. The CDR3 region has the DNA TGTGCTAGCGCGCACAAACTATACAATGAGCAGTTCTTC. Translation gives CASAHKLYNEQFF.

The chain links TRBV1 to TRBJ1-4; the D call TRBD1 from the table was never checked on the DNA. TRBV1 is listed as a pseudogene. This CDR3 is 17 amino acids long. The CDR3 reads CTSSQEPGQGRNEKLFF. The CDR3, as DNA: TGCACCAGCAGCCAAGAACCCGGACAGGGGAGAAATGAAAAACTGTTTTTT.

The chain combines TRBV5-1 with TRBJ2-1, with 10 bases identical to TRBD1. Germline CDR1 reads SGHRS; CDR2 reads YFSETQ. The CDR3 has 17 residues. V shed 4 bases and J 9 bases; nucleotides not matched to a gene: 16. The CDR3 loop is CASSEAPPGQGRGEQFF. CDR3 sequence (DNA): TGCGCCAGCAGCGAGGCCCCACCGGGACAGGGGCGGGGTGAGCAGTTCTTC.

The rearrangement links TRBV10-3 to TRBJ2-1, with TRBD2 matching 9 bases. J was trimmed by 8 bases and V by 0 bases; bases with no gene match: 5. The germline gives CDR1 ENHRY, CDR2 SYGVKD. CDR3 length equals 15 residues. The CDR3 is CAISESGRGGYEQFF. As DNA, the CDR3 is TGTGCCATCAGTGAGTCGGGGCGGGGGGGCTATGAGCAGTTCTTC.

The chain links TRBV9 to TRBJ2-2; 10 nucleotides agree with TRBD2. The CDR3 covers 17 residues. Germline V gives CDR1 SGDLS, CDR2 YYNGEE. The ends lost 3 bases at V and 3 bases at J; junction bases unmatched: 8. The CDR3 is CASSAPLAGVDTGELFF. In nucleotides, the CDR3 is TGTGCCAGCAGCGCCCCCCTAGCGGGGGTCGACACCGGGGAGCTGTTTTTT.

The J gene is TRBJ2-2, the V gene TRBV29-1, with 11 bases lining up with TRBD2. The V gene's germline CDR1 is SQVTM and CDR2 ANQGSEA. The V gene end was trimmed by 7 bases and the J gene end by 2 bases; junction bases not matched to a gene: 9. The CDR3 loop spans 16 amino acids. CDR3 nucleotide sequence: TGCAGCGCGAGGTGGCTAGCGGGGGGAAACACCGGGGAGCTGTTTTTT. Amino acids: CSARWLAGGNTGELFF.

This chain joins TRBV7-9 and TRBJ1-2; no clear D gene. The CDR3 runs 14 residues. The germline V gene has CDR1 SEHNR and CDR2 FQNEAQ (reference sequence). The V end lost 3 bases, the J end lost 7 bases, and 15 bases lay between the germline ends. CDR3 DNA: TGTGCCAGCAGCTTCTCTTCAGGCCCCGGTGGCTACACCTTC. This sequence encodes CASSFSSGPGGYTF.

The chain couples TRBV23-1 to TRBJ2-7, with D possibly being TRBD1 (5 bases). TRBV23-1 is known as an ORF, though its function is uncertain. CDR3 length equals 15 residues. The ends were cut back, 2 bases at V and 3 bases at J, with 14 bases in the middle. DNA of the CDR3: TGCGCCAGCAGTCAAGATATAGGGGTGGTCTACGAGCAGTACTTC. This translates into CASSQDIGVVYEQYF.

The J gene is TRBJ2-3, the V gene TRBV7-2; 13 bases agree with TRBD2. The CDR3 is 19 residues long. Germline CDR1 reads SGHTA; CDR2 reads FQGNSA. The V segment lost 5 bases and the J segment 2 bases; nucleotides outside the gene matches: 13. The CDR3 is CASSTLTSGGLFVTDTQYF. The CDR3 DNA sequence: TGTGCCAGCAGCACCCTGACTAGCGGGGGGCTTTTTGTCACAGATACGCAGTATTTT.